The source of this T cell receptor beta chain is a study of blood T cell repertoires in COVID-19. CDR1 and CDR2 from the germline V gene are SGHVS and FQNEAQ. CDR3 length: 15 residues. V trimming: 5 bases; J trimming: 1 base; junction bases outside the gene matches: 6. The protocol was immunoSEQ multiplex PCR, while the TCRdb copy is restricted to in-frame clones and leaves out a portion. The table has tens of thousands of clones, roughly 74% seen once. The sequenced sample consisted of peripheral blood. The sequence was obtained from a man aged 80 or over with acute or convalescent COVID-19. The rearrangement links TRBV7-8 to TRBJ1-1; 8 bases match TRBD1. This CDR3 reads CASSPRQGSNTEAFF. CDR3 DNA sequence: TGTGCCAGCAGCCCGAGACAGGGGTCGAACACTGAAGCTTTCTTT.